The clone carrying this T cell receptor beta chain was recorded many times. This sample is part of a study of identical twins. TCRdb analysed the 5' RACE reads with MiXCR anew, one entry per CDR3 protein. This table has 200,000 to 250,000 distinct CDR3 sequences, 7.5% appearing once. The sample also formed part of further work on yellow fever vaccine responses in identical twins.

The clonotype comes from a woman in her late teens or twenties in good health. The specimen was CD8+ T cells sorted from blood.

The CDR3 DNA is TGTGCCAGCAGTGATGAAAGCGGGGCAGGGGAGCAGTTCTTC. It translates to CASSDESGAGEQFF. The gene calls are TRBV2 and TRBJ2-1; 7 bases are a match to TRBD2. Germline assignment: CDR1 SNHLY and CDR2 FYNNEI. The CDR3 extends over 14 amino acids. V lost 3 bases to trimming and J lost 10 bases; unmatched junction nucleotides: 9.